Listed below are T cell receptor beta chains from one sample, sequenced in a study of control samples from healthy donors and cancer patients. Repertoires were generated with immunoSEQ multiplex PCR, while TCRdb's copy carries only in-frame clones and drops some. The sample has fewer than 85,000 clones; around 89% are singletons. The specimen sequenced was blood. The receptors were gathered from a man aged 45-65 years in good health. Each CDR3 is given with its conserved first and last residue. Each record gives: J gene, V gene, clone size, D gene, CDR3 DNA, CDR3 protein. The D gene is left open where the match is weak. The size field is filled for only some rows; it gives once, few, many or a size class.

J: TRBJ1-1
V: TRBV5-1
size: -
D: -
DNA: TGCGCCAGCAGCTTCAGCGAGAACACTGAAGCTTTCTTT
CDR3: CASSFSENTEAFF

J: TRBJ1-1
V: TRBV2
size: -
D: -
DNA: TGTGCCAGCAGTGTATCAGCTGGGAACACTGAAGCTTTCTTT
CDR3: CASSVSAGNTEAFF

J: TRBJ2-1
V: TRBV9
size: -
D: TRBD1
DNA: TGTGCCAGCAGCCCTAGACAGGGCTCCTACAATGAGCAGTTCTTC
CDR3: CASSPRQGSYNEQFF

J: TRBJ2-3
V: TRBV7-8
size: -
D: TRBD2
DNA: TGTGCCAGCAGCTTAGGTATGCCTAGCGGGGGCACAGATACGCAGTATTTT
CDR3: CASSLGMPSGGTDTQYF

J: TRBJ1-1
V: TRBV9
size: once
D: -
DNA: TGTGCCAGCAGCGTAGACAGGGTCAGGGGCGGCACTGAAGCTTTCTTT
CDR3: CASSVDRVRGGTEAFF

J: TRBJ1-5
V: TRBV19
size: once
D: -
DNA: TGTGCCAGTAGGCGACAGGCAAGCAATCAGCCCCAGCATTTT
CDR3: CASRRQASNQPQHF

J: TRBJ1-3
V: TRBV9
size: once
D: -
DNA: TGTGCCAGCAGCGAGGTACCCACCTCTGGAAACACCATATATTTT
CDR3: CASSEVPTSGNTIYF

J: TRBJ1-5
V: TRBV4-1
size: -
D: -
DNA: TGCGCCAGCAGCCAACCTCATAGGGGGGGACGGGGTCAGCCCCAGCATTTT
CDR3: CASSQPHRGGRGQPQHF

J: TRBJ2-5
V: TRBV12-2
size: -
D: -
DNA: TGTGCAGTCCTGGGGGTAGAGACCCAGTACTTC
CDR3: CAVLGVETQYF

J: TRBJ2-3
V: TRBV11-3
size: -
D: TRBD2
DNA: TGTGCCAGCAGCTTAGGACTAGCGGGGGGGCCCACAGATACGCAGTATTTT
CDR3: CASSLGLAGGPTDTQYF

J: TRBJ1-4
V: TRBV5-1
size: once
D: TRBD1
DNA: TGCGCCAGCAGCGTCTCCGGGACAGTCCATAATGAAAAACTGTTTTTT
CDR3: CASSVSGTVHNEKLFF

J: TRBJ1-6
V: TRBV12-3/TRBV12-4
size: -
D: -
DNA: TGTGCCAGCAGTCCGACAGGAAATTCACCCCTCCACTTT
CDR3: CASSPTGNSPLHF

J: TRBJ1-2
V: TRBV7-9
size: -
D: TRBD1
DNA: TGTGCCAGCACCCATACAGGGACAGGGGACTATGGCTACACCTTC
CDR3: CASTHTGTGDYGYTF

J: TRBJ2-7
V: TRBV2
size: -
D: TRBD1
DNA: TGTGCCAGCCTTGGGGGACAGGGCCTCTACGAGCAGTACTTC
CDR3: CASLGGQGLYEQYF

J: TRBJ2-1
V: TRBV3-1/TRBV3-2
size: -
D: TRBD2
DNA: TGTGCCAGCAGCCAAGATAGGCTAGCGGTGCGAAGCGAGCAGTTCTTC
CDR3: CASSQDRLAVRSEQFF

J: TRBJ1-1
V: TRBV6-6
size: -
D: -
DNA: TGTGCCAGCAGACCGGTGGGAGGGACTGAAGCTTTCTTT
CDR3: CASRPVGGTEAFF

J: TRBJ1-5
V: TRBV19
size: few
D: -
DNA: TGTGCCAGTAGCCTTAGGTCACAGACAATTCAGCCCCAGCATTTT
CDR3: CASSLRSQTIQPQHF

J: TRBJ2-3
V: TRBV11-3
size: -
D: TRBD2
DNA: TGTGCCAGCAGCCCCCGGACTAGCGGGGGGCCAGATACGCAGTATTTT
CDR3: CASSPRTSGGPDTQYF

J: TRBJ1-1
V: TRBV4-3
size: -
D: TRBD1
DNA: TGCGCCAGCAGCCATAATGACAGGGGGAACACTGAAGCTTTCTTT
CDR3: CASSHNDRGNTEAFF

J: TRBJ1-3
V: TRBV6-5
size: -
D: TRBD1
DNA: TGTGCCAGCAGTTCTACAGGGGGCTCTGGAAACACCATATATTTT
CDR3: CASSSTGGSGNTIYF

J: TRBJ2-2
V: TRBV2
size: -
D: -
DNA: TGTGCCAGCAGTGTTTGGGGTGAAGGAGCCGGGGAGCTGTTTTTT
CDR3: CASSVWGEGAGELFF

J: TRBJ1-1
V: TRBV5-4
size: few
D: -
DNA: TGTGCCAGCCGGAGGACGGGAAACACTGAAGCTTTCTTT
CDR3: CASRRTGNTEAFF

J: TRBJ1-4
V: TRBV7-9
size: -
D: TRBD1
DNA: TGTGCCAGCAGCCCAGGGGCCCAGGGGGTTGCAGAAAAACTGTTTTTT
CDR3: CASSPGAQGVAEKLFF

J: TRBJ2-2
V: TRBV11-2
size: -
D: TRBD1
DNA: TGTGCCAGCAGCTTAGGGACAGGGAACACCGGGGAGCTGTTTTTT
CDR3: CASSLGTGNTGELFF